The 23 T cell receptor beta chains below were found in one sample sequenced in a study of cytomegalovirus exposure and HLA in healthy donors. It was with 60 Vbeta and 13 Jbeta primers that the PCR ran. The protocol was immunoSEQ multiplex PCR, while the TCRdb copy is restricted to in-frame clones and leaves out a portion. The sample lists under 200,000 clones; about 81% were seen once. Sequencing input: PBMCs. All receptors derive from a woman younger than 35 in good health and CMV-seropositive.

The table lists this clone with a few counts. The rearrangement links TRBV7-2 to TRBJ2-1; D unresolved. V was trimmed by 5 bases and J by 4 bases, leaving 9 bases between them. CDR1 and CDR2 from the germline V gene are SGHTA and FQGNSA. The CDR3 runs to 13 residues. The CDR3 DNA follows: TGTGCCAGCAGCCCCTACCTGTACAATGAGCAGTTCTTC. This gives the protein CASSPYLYNEQFF.

The chain couples TRBV9 to TRBJ2-5, with 8 bases fitting TRBD1. The ends lost 3 bases at V and 6 bases at J; junction bases unmatched: 4. The CDR3 covers 13 residues. CDR1 and CDR2 from the germline V gene are SGDLS and YYNGEE. The DNA for the CDR3 is TGTGCCAGCAGCGAGGACAGGGTGAAGACCCAGTACTTC. Its translation: CASSEDRVKTQYF.

The J gene is TRBJ1-5, the V gene TRBV6-1; D ambiguous. V shed 9 bases and J shed 2 bases, with 17 bases lying between them. Germline loops: CDR1 MNHNS, CDR2 SASEGT. The CDR3 is made up of 15 amino acids. The CDR3 loop is CASHPTRTGNQPQHF. The DNA of the CDR3 is TGTGCCAGTCATCCTACCCGTACGGGCAATCAGCCCCAGCATTTT.

This rearrangement joins TRBV5-1 to TRBJ1-5; D ambiguous. CDR1 is SGHRS and CDR2 is YFSETQ in the germline V gene. The CDR3 is 16 residues long. The ends were cut back, 1 base at V and 2 bases at J, with 13 bases in the middle. The CDR3 protein is CASSLLPLGGNQPQHF. The CDR3 DNA sequence: TGCGCCAGCAGCTTGCTCCCCCTTGGAGGCAATCAGCCCCAGCATTTT.

The V call is TRBV7-9, the J call TRBJ1-2; tentative D call: TRBD1 (6 bases). This CDR3 is built from 13 residues. Trimming shortened V by 5 bases and J by 7 bases, and 14 bases separated the two germline ends. The germline CDR1 and CDR2 sequences are SEHNR and FQNEAQ (reference sequence). Here the CDR3 DNA reads TGTGCCAGCAGCCAGGGGCCCGTACCTGGCTACACCTTC. Encoded protein: CASSQGPVPGYTF.

The gene calls are TRBV9 and TRBJ2-2; D uncertain. With 1 base removed from V and 4 bases from J, the gap between germline ends came to 14 bases. The CDR3 length is 16 residues. Germline V gives CDR1 SGDLS, CDR2 YYNGEE. DNA for the CDR3: TGTGCCAGCAGCGTATCGTGGGCGAGAACCACCGGGGAGCTGTTTTTT. This codes for CASSVSWARTTGELFF. The complete variable domain, with remaining parts taken from reference TRBV9 and TRBJ2-2, reads DSGVTQTPKHLITATGQRVTLRCSPRSGDLSVYWYQQSLDQGLQFLIQYYNGEERAKGNILERFSAQQFPDLHSELNLSSLELGDSALYFCASSVSWARTTGELFFGEGSRLTVL.

The chain joins TRBV4-2 to TRBJ1-2, with 8 positions matching TRBD1. Trimming removed 0 bases from V and 6 bases from J; junction bases left unmatched: 12. The CDR3 consists of 17 residues. The germline gives CDR1 LGHNA, CDR2 YNFKEQ. As DNA, the CDR3 is TGTGCCAGCAGCCAAGATTTGTCAGGGGGCAATAAGGATGGCTACACCTTC. This sequence encodes CASSQDLSGGNKDGYTF.

The gene calls are TRBV5-5 and TRBJ1-6, with TRBD1 identical over 10 bases. The V gene end was trimmed by 1 base and the J gene end by 8 bases; junction bases not matched to a gene: 3. Germline V gives CDR1 SGHKS, CDR2 YYEKEE (reference sequence). The CDR3 covers 15 residues. Here the CDR3 reads CASSLFGTGDSPLHF. CDR3 sequence (DNA): TGTGCCAGCAGCTTGTTTGGGACAGGGGATTCACCCCTCCACTTT. Filled out from reference TRBV5-5 and TRBJ1-6, the complete variable domain reads DAGVTQSPTHLIKTRGQQVTLRCSPISGHKSVSWYQQVLGQGPQFIFQYYEKEERGRGNFPDRFSARQFPNYSSELNVNALLLGDSALYLCASSLFGTGDSPLHFGNGTRLTVT.

This chain links TRBV5-1 with TRBJ1-4; D is undetermined. Per the germline V gene, CDR1 is SGHRS and CDR2 is YFSETQ. This CDR3 has 19 amino acids. V was shortened by 3 bases and J by 8 bases, with 29 bases between the two germline ends. This CDR3 reads CASSSNPTRTGGLSEKLFF. The CDR3 bases are TGCGCCAGCAGCTCAAACCCAACCAGAACCGGAGGGTTAAGCGAAAAACTGTTTTTT. The variable domain in full, with the rest retrieved from reference TRBV5-1 and TRBJ1-4, is KAGVTQTPRYLIKTRGQQVTLSCSPISGHRSVSWYQQTPGQGLQFLFEYFSETQRNKGNFPGRFSGRQFSNSRSEMNVSTLELGDSALYLCASSSNPTRTGGLSEKLFFGSGTQLSVL.

The V and J genes are TRBV19 and TRBJ1-1; the match to TRBD1 covers 8 bases. CDR3 length: 13 residues. The germline V gene has CDR1 LNHDA and CDR2 SQIVND (reference sequence). The V segment lost 5 bases and the J segment 8 bases; nucleotides outside the gene matches: 7. The CDR3 DNA sequence: TGTGCCAGTAGTGCCCGACAGGGGCGAGAAGCTTTCTTT. As protein: CASSARQGREAFF.

This clone was detected only once. The rearrangement uses TRBV19 and TRBJ2-2, with 10 positions matching TRBD2. Trimming at V came to 3 bases and at J to 0 bases, leaving 7 bases not matched to a gene. The CDR3 has 18 amino acids. Germline values: CDR1 LNHDA, CDR2 SQIVND (reference sequence). CDR3 sequence: CASSMGSGGASNTGELFF. CDR3 sequence (DNA): TGTGCCAGTAGTATGGGCAGCGGGGGGGCCTCGAACACCGGGGAGCTGTTTTTT.

This clone was seen only once. The rearrangement links TRBV6-1 to TRBJ1-6, with D perhaps TRBD1 (5 bases). This CDR3 has 12 residues. Germline V gene lookup returns CDR1 MNHNS and CDR2 SASEGT. The ends were cut back, 5 bases at V and 13 bases at J, with 12 bases in the middle. CDR3 nucleotide sequence: TGTGCCAGCAGTCCGCCCCCAGGGCCCCTCCACTTT. Its protein is CASSPPPGPLHF.

The rearrangement uses TRBV7-2 and TRBJ2-7; weak D call: TRBD2 (5 bases). Trimming took off 2 bases at V and 0 bases at J, with 11 bases between the two ends. Germline assignment: CDR1 SGHTA and CDR2 FQGNSA. The CDR3 loop spans 15 amino acids. The CDR3, as DNA: TGTGCCAGCAGCTTAATTAGCGAGGCCTCCTACGAGCAGTACGTC. Translating gives CASSLISEASYEQYV.

This clone has just one count. The gene calls are TRBV6-1 and TRBJ1-5; D is perhaps TRBD1 (6 bases). The CDR3 runs to 15 residues. Trimming shortened V by 6 bases and J by 0 bases, and 12 bases separated the two germline ends. From germline, CDR1 is MNHNS and CDR2 SASEGT. The CDR3 region has the DNA TGTGCCAGCAGCCTCAGGACAGTTAGCAATCAGCCCCAGCATTTT. It translates to CASSLRTVSNQPQHF.

This clone occurred a few times. The chain couples TRBV12-1 to TRBJ1-4; the D segment call TRBD1 is taken from the table without a DNA check. TRBV12-1 is termed a pseudogene. This CDR3 comprises 18 residues. Here the CDR3 DNA reads TGTGCCAGCAGCTTTGCGCGGGACAGGGATTCGGCTAATGAAAAACTGTTTTTT. Its translation: CASSFARDRDSANEKLFF.

The V and J genes are TRBV19 and TRBJ2-2, with D unclear. The germline V gene encodes CDR1 LNHDA and CDR2 SQIVND (reference sequence). This CDR3 is built from 14 residues. V gave up 8 bases and J gave up 0 bases, with 10 bases separating them. The CDR3 reads CASSPGPNTGELFF. DNA of the CDR3: TGTGCCAGTTCACCAGGTCCGAACACCGGGGAGCTGTTTTTT.

The chain has TRBV7-2 and TRBJ2-2; 8 bases agree with TRBD1. Germline trimming cut 6 bases from V and 1 base from J; bases unmatched to any gene: 7. Germline V lookup: CDR1 SGHTA, CDR2 FQGNSA. CDR3 size: 16 residues. The CDR3 region is CASRQGTGLNTGELFF. CDR3 DNA: TGTGCCAGCAGACAGGGGACAGGCTTGAACACCGGGGAGCTGTTTTTT.

The J gene is TRBJ2-5, the V gene TRBV10-3; 7 bases map to TRBD1. Germline V gene lookup returns CDR1 ENHRY and CDR2 SYGVKD. The CDR3 has 13 residues. Trimming removed 10 bases from V and 1 base from J; junction bases left unmatched: 6. The CDR3 sequence is CATQGIAQETQYF. The DNA of the CDR3 is TGTGCCACACAGGGGATAGCCCAAGAGACCCAGTACTTC.

As concerns this clone: At one boundary the junction diverges from the germline segment, which might be a read error. The chain uses TRBV7-9 and TRBJ2-7, with TRBD1 identical over 8 bases. Germline-derived CDR1 and CDR2 are SEHNR and FQNEAQ (reference sequence). The CDR3 runs 14 residues. For the CDR3, the DNA is TGTTCCAGCAGCTCCGGGACAGGCCTCTACGAGCAGTACTTC. Translated: CSSSSGTGLYEQYF. The full variable domain, with the rest looked up from reference TRBV7-9 and TRBJ2-7, is DTGVSQNPRHKITKRGQNVTFRCDPISEHNRLYWYRQTLGQGPEFLTYFQNEAQLEKSRLLSDRFSAERPKGSFSTLEIQRTEQGDSAMYLCSSSSGTGLYEQYFGPGTRLTVT.

This sequence joins TRBV9 and TRBJ2-2; 10 nucleotides agree with TRBD2. The ends lost 6 bases at V and 7 bases at J; junction bases unmatched: 6. Germline CDR1 SGDLS, CDR2 YYNGEE. This CDR3 is built from 14 residues. The DNA for the CDR3 is TGTGCCAGCACTTTAGCGGGGGGAGTCGGGGAGCTGTTTTTT. This translates into CASTLAGGVGELFF. The full variable domain, with the rest looked up from reference TRBV9 and TRBJ2-2, is DSGVTQTPKHLITATGQRVTLRCSPRSGDLSVYWYQQSLDQGLQFLIQYYNGEERAKGNILERFSAQQFPDLHSELNLSSLELGDSALYFCASTLAGGVGELFFGEGSRLTVL.

The chain links TRBV4-3 to TRBJ2-7; no firm D call. The CDR3 consists of 15 residues. In germline, CDR1 is LGHNA, CDR2 YSLEER. V was trimmed by 1 base and J by 2 bases, leaving 12 bases between them. The CDR3 reads CASSQGLLLAYEQYV. The CDR3 DNA sequence: TGCGCCAGCAGCCAAGGCCTCCTCTTAGCCTACGAGCAGTACGTC.

The CDR3 reads CASSARGSEETQYF. The CDR3 DNA reads as TGTGCCAGTTCGGCCAGGGGGAGTGAAGAGACCCAGTACTTC. This rearrangement joins TRBV19 to TRBJ2-5; 7 nucleotides line up with TRBD1. Germline V gene data show CDR1 as LNHDA and CDR2 as SQIVND (reference sequence). The CDR3 totals 14 residues. V was clipped by 8 bases and J by 3 bases; unmatched bases: 9.

The chain couples TRBV11-3 to TRBJ2-2; 7 nucleotides agree with TRBD2. Germline V gives CDR1 SGHNT, CDR2 YENEEA. This CDR3 spans 15 amino acids. The trim removed 5 bases at V and 2 bases at J, leaving 5 bases unmatched. CDR3 in DNA: TGTGCCAGCAGCAACGGGGGACTAAACACCGGGGAGCTGTTTTTT. It specifies CASSNGGLNTGELFF.